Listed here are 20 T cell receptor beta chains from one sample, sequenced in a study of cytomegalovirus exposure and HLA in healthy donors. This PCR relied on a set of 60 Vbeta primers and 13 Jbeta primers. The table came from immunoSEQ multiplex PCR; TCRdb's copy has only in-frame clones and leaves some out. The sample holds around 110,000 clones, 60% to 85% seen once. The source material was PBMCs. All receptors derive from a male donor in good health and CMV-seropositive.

CDR3 region: CASSFGGQRNSPLHF. CDR3 coding DNA: TGTGCCAGCAGTTTTGGGGGACAGAGAAATTCACCCCTCCACTTT. The chain links TRBV28 to TRBJ1-6; TRBD1 aligns across 7 bases. Germline CDR1 is MDHEN and CDR2 is SYDVKM. This CDR3 contains 15 residues. After removal of 3 bases from V and 7 bases from J, the junction contained 6 bases not matched to a gene.

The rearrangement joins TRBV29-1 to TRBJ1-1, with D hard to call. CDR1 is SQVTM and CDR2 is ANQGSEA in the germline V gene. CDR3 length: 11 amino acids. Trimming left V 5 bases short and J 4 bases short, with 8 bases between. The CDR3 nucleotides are TGCAGCGTTTCGGAGGCCACTGAAGCTTTCTTT. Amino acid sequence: CSVSEATEAFF.

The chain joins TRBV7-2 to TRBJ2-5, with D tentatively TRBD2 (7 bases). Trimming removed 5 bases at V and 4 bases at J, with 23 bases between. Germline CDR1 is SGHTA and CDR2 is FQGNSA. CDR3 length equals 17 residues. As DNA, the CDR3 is TGTGCCAGCAGCCTCCGTCGTTGGGGGGGGCCTTTAGAGACCCAGTACTTC. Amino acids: CASSLRRWGGPLETQYF.

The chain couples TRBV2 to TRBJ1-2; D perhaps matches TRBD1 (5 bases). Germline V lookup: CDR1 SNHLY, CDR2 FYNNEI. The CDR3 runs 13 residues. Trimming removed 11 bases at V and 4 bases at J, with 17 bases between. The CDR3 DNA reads TGTGCCCTCTCCCAGGGCGCACTCTATGGCTACACCTTC. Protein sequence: CALSQGALYGYTF.

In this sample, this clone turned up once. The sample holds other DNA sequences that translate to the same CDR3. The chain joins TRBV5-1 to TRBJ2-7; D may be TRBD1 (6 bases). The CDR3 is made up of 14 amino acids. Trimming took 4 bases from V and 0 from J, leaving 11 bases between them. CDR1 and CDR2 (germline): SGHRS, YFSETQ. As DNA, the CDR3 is TGCGCCAGCAGCAGCGGACAGAGCTCCTACGAGCAGTACTTC. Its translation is CASSSGQSSYEQYF.

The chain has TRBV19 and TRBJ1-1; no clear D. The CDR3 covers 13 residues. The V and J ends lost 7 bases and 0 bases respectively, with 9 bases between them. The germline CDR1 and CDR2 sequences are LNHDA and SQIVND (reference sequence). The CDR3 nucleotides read TGTGCCAGTAATGTCGGGATGAACACTGAAGCTTTCTTT. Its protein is CASNVGMNTEAFF.

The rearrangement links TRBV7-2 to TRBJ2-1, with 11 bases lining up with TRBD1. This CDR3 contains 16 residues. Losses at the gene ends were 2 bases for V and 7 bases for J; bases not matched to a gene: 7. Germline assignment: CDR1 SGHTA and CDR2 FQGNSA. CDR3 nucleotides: TGTGCCAGCAGCTTATCTCGGACAGGGGGCTCGAATGAGCAGTTCTTC. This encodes CASSLSRTGGSNEQFF.

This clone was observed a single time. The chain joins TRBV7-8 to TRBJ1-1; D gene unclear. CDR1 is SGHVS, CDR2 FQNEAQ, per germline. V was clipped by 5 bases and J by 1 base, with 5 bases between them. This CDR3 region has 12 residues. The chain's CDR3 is CASSRPNTEAFF. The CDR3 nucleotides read TGTGCCAGCAGCCGTCCGAACACTGAAGCTTTCTTT.

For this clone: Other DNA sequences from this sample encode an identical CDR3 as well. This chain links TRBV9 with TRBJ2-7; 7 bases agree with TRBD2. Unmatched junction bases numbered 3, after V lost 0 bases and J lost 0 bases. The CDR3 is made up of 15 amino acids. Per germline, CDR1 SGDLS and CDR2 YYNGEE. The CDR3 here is CASSVAASGSYEQYF. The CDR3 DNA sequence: TGTGCCAGCAGCGTAGCAGCTAGCGGCTCCTACGAGCAGTACTTC.

CDR3 bases: TGTGCCAGCAGTTTTGTGGGACTAGCGGGAGGTGGAGAGACCCAGTACTTC. This encodes CASSFVGLAGGGETQYF. V and J are TRBV27 and TRBJ2-5, with 15 bases identical to TRBD2. With 3 bases clipped from V and 4 bases from J, the junction kept 6 bases outside the gene matches. The CDR3 loop spans 17 amino acids. Germline V gene lookup returns CDR1 MNHEY and CDR2 SMNVEV (reference sequence).

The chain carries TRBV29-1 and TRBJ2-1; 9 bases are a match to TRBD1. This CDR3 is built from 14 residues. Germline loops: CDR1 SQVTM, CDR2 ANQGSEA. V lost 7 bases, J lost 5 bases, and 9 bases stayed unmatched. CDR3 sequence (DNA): TGCAGCGCCGCCACCGGGACAGGGCACAATGAGCAGTTCTTC. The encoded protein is CSAATGTGHNEQFF.

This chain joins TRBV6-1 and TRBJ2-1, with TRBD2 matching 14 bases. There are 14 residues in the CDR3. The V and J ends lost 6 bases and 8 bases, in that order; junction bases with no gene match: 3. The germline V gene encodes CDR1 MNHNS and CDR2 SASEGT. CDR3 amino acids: CASRGLAGAHEQFF. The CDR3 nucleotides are TGTGCCAGCAGGGGACTAGCGGGGGCCCATGAGCAGTTCTTC.

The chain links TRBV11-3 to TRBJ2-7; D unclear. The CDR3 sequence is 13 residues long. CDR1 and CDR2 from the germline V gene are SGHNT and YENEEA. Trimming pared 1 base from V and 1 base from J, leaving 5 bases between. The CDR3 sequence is CASSLGQSYEQYF. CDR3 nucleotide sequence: TGTGCCAGCAGCTTAGGGCAGTCCTACGAGCAGTACTTC. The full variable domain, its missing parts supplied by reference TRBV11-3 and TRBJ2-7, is EAGVVQSPRYKIIEKKQPVAFWCNPISGHNTLYWYLQNLGQGPELLIRYENEEAVDDSQLPKDRFSAERLKGVDSTLKIQPAELGDSAVYLCASSLGQSYEQYFGPGTRLTVT.

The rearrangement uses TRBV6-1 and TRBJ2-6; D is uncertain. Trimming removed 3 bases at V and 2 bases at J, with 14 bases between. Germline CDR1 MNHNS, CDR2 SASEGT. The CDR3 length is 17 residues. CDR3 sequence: CASSDRVQKAGANVLTF. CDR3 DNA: TGTGCCAGCAGTGATCGGGTCCAGAAGGCTGGGGCCAACGTCCTGACTTTC.

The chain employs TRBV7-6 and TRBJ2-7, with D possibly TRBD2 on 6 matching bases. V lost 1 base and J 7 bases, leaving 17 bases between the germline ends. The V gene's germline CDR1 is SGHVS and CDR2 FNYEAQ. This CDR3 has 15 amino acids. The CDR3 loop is CASSLVGGVLREQYF. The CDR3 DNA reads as TGTGCCAGCAGCTTAGTCGGAGGGGTATTAAGGGAGCAGTACTTC.

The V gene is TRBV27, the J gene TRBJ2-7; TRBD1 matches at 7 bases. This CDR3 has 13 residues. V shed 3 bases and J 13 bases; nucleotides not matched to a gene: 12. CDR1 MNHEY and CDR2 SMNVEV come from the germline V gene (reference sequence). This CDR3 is CASSFDRERSVYF. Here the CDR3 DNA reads TGTGCCAGCAGTTTCGACAGGGAGAGGTCAGTCTACTTC.

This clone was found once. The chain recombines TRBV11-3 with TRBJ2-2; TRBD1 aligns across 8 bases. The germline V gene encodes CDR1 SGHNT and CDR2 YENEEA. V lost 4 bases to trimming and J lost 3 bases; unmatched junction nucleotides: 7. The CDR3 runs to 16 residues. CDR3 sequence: CASSYRQGAHTGELFF. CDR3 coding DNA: TGTGCCAGCAGCTATCGGCAGGGGGCTCACACCGGGGAGCTGTTTTTT.

CDR3 region: CASRMLEGSHEQYF. CDR3 DNA: TGCGCCAGCAGAATGCTAGAGGGATCGCACGAGCAGTACTTC. The chain carries TRBV5-1 and TRBJ2-7; tentatively, D is TRBD2 (5 bases). Germline values: CDR1 SGHRS, CDR2 YFSETQ. Trimming took 5 bases from V and 5 from J, leaving 17 bases between them. This CDR3 spans 14 amino acids.

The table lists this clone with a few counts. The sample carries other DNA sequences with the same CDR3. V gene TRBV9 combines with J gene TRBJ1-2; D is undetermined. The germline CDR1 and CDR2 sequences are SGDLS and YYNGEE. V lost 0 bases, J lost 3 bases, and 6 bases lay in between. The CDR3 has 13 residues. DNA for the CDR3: TGTGCCAGCAGCGTAGGTGGAGACTATGGCTACACCTTC. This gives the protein CASSVGGDYGYTF.

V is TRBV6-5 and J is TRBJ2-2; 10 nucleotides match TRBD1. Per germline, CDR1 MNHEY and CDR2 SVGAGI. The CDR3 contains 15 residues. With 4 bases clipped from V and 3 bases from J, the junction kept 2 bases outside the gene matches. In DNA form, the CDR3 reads TGTGCCAGCAGTTCAGGACAGGGGGACACCGGGGAGCTGTTTTTT. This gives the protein CASSSGQGDTGELFF.